The rows below give T cell receptor beta chains drawn from one sample of a study of blood T cells in healthy people across ages. TCRdb itself ran the 5' RACE reads through MiXCR, one entry per CDR3 protein. The data contain over 1,200,000 distinct CDR3 sequences, around 59% of them singletons. Material: blood. Every receptor here comes from a man aged 18 to 30 in good health. Each CDR3 is given with its conserved first and last residue. The order of the fields is clone size, D gene, CDR3 length, V gene, J gene, CDR3 DNA, CDR3 protein. A D gene is named only where the DNA matches it firmly. The size entry is marked missing in some rows and otherwise reads once, few, many or a size class.

clone_size: few
d_call: -
cdr3_length: 16
v_call: TRBV5-1
j_call: TRBJ2-6
cdr3_nt: TGCGCCAGCCACCGGGCCGATATTTCTGGGGCCAACGTCCTGACTTTC
cdr3_aa: CASHRADISGANVLTF

clone_size: -
d_call: -
cdr3_length: 13
v_call: TRBV7-9
j_call: TRBJ1-1
cdr3_nt: TGTGCCAGCAGCTTACAGGGGTCCACTGGAGCTTTCTTT
cdr3_aa: CASSLQGSTGAFF

clone_size: -
d_call: -
cdr3_length: 13
v_call: TRBV6-1
j_call: TRBJ1-1
cdr3_nt: TGTGCCAGCAGTAAAACATTGAACACTGAAGCTTTCTTT
cdr3_aa: CASSKTLNTEAFF

clone_size: -
d_call: -
cdr3_length: 12
v_call: TRBV7-9
j_call: TRBJ1-2
cdr3_nt: TGTGCCAGCAGCCCTGGATATTATGGCTACACCTTC
cdr3_aa: CASSPGYYGYTF

clone_size: -
d_call: TRBD2
cdr3_length: 15
v_call: TRBV20-1
j_call: TRBJ2-7
cdr3_nt: TGCAGTGCTGAAATGATAGCGGGGGTCAACTACGAGCAGTACTTC
cdr3_aa: CSAEMIAGVNYEQYF

clone_size: -
d_call: -
cdr3_length: 14
v_call: TRBV4-1
j_call: TRBJ1-2
cdr3_nt: TGCGCCAGCAGCCAAGCTGACAGAGACTATGGCTACACCTTC
cdr3_aa: CASSQADRDYGYTF

clone_size: -
d_call: -
cdr3_length: 19
v_call: TRBV7-9
j_call: TRBJ2-7
cdr3_nt: TGTGCCAGCAGCCCGCTGCCGGGGTACCAAGGACTAAATTACTACGAGCAGTACTTC
cdr3_aa: CASSPLPGYQGLNYYEQYF

clone_size: -
d_call: TRBD2
cdr3_length: 15
v_call: TRBV6-1
j_call: TRBJ2-7
cdr3_nt: TGTGCCAGCAGTTCCAGCGGGGGGGCCCCCTACGAGCAGTACTTC
cdr3_aa: CASSSSGGAPYEQYF

clone_size: -
d_call: -
cdr3_length: 16
v_call: TRBV6-5
j_call: TRBJ1-1
cdr3_nt: TGTGCCAGCAGTTACTCCAGGACCTTAAGAAACACTGAAGCTTTCTTT
cdr3_aa: CASSYSRTLRNTEAFF

clone_size: -
d_call: -
cdr3_length: 12
v_call: TRBV6-5
j_call: TRBJ1-2
cdr3_nt: TGTGCCAGCAGCCCAAACAGAGATGGCTACACCTTC
cdr3_aa: CASSPNRDGYTF

clone_size: -
d_call: -
cdr3_length: 16
v_call: TRBV2
j_call: TRBJ2-5
cdr3_nt: TGTGCCACGCGGAGGGAGGCGGGATCAATTCAAGAGACCCAGTACTTC
cdr3_aa: CATRREAGSIQETQYF

clone_size: -
d_call: -
cdr3_length: 13
v_call: TRBV18
j_call: TRBJ2-7
cdr3_nt: TGTGCCAGCTCAAATGGCGGACCCTACGAGCAGTACTTC
cdr3_aa: CASSNGGPYEQYF

clone_size: -
d_call: -
cdr3_length: 13
v_call: TRBV30
j_call: TRBJ1-2
cdr3_nt: TGTGCCTGGAGACCGGGGGCTTTATACGGCTACACCTTC
cdr3_aa: CAWRPGALYGYTF

clone_size: -
d_call: -
cdr3_length: 14
v_call: TRBV7-2
j_call: TRBJ2-7
cdr3_nt: TGTGCCAGCAGCTTAGCGGCCTATCTCTACGAGCAGTACTTC
cdr3_aa: CASSLAAYLYEQYF

clone_size: -
d_call: TRBD1
cdr3_length: 14
v_call: TRBV10-3
j_call: TRBJ2-2
cdr3_nt: TGTGCCAGCCTGACAGGGACGGGCACCGGGGAGCTGTTTTTT
cdr3_aa: CASLTGTGTGELFF

clone_size: few
d_call: -
cdr3_length: 13
v_call: TRBV29-1
j_call: TRBJ2-5
cdr3_nt: TGCAGCGTTGAAAGGACGCCCCCGGAGACCCAGTACTTC
cdr3_aa: CSVERTPPETQYF

clone_size: -
d_call: -
cdr3_length: 15
v_call: TRBV7-9
j_call: TRBJ2-3
cdr3_nt: TGTGCCAGCAGCTTAGTTCCGCGCGGCACAGATACGCAGTATTTT
cdr3_aa: CASSLVPRGTDTQYF

clone_size: -
d_call: -
cdr3_length: 15
v_call: TRBV2
j_call: TRBJ1-4
cdr3_nt: TGTGCCAGCAGTGGACAGACTGCAACTAATGAAAAACTGTTTTTT
cdr3_aa: CASSGQTATNEKLFF

clone_size: -
d_call: -
cdr3_length: 14
v_call: TRBV13
j_call: TRBJ2-3
cdr3_nt: TGTGCCAGCAGCTTAGGCTCGTCGGCCGATACGCAGTATTTT
cdr3_aa: CASSLGSSADTQYF

clone_size: -
d_call: -
cdr3_length: 13
v_call: TRBV20-1
j_call: TRBJ2-1
cdr3_nt: TGCAGTGCTAGCGGGATGAGCTACAATGAGCAGTTCTTC
cdr3_aa: CSASGMSYNEQFF

clone_size: -
d_call: TRBD1
cdr3_length: 13
v_call: TRBV20-1
j_call: TRBJ2-7
cdr3_nt: TGCAGTGCCACACGGGACAGGTACTACGAGCAGTACTTC
cdr3_aa: CSATRDRYYEQYF

clone_size: -
d_call: TRBD1
cdr3_length: 12
v_call: TRBV12-3/TRBV12-4
j_call: TRBJ1-2
cdr3_nt: TGTGCCAGCACCGGGGACAGGGGAGCCTACACCTTC
cdr3_aa: CASTGDRGAYTF

clone_size: few
d_call: -
cdr3_length: 13
v_call: TRBV7-2
j_call: TRBJ2-7
cdr3_nt: TGTGCCAGCAGCCCGGTCCCCTGGTTCGAGCAGTACTTC
cdr3_aa: CASSPVPWFEQYF

clone_size: -
d_call: TRBD2
cdr3_length: 17
v_call: TRBV29-1
j_call: TRBJ2-1
cdr3_nt: TGCAGCGTTTGGGGACTAGCGGGAGAAAAGGCCTACAATGAGCAGTTCTTC
cdr3_aa: CSVWGLAGEKAYNEQFF

clone_size: few
d_call: -
cdr3_length: 14
v_call: TRBV29-1
j_call: TRBJ2-1
cdr3_nt: TGCAGCGTTACGGGGGCGGGACCCTACAATGAGCAGTTCTTC
cdr3_aa: CSVTGAGPYNEQFF

clone_size: few
d_call: -
cdr3_length: 14
v_call: TRBV4-1
j_call: TRBJ1-4
cdr3_nt: TGCGCCAGCAGCCAAGATGGTGCTTGGGAAAAACTGTTTTTT
cdr3_aa: CASSQDGAWEKLFF

clone_size: -
d_call: -
cdr3_length: 15
v_call: TRBV4-1
j_call: TRBJ2-1
cdr3_nt: TGCGCCAGCAGCCACGTCGGGGGGCCTTGGGATGAGCAGTTCTTC
cdr3_aa: CASSHVGGPWDEQFF

clone_size: -
d_call: TRBD1
cdr3_length: 14
v_call: TRBV10-3
j_call: TRBJ1-1
cdr3_nt: TGTGCCATCAGTGAAAGGACAGGGATGACTGAAGCTTTCTTT
cdr3_aa: CAISERTGMTEAFF

clone_size: few
d_call: -
cdr3_length: 17
v_call: TRBV7-9
j_call: TRBJ2-1
cdr3_nt: TGTGCCAGCAGCTTAGAGAGGGCAGGGGGGCCCTACAATGAGCAGTTCTTC
cdr3_aa: CASSLERAGGPYNEQFF

clone_size: few
d_call: -
cdr3_length: 13
v_call: TRBV2
j_call: TRBJ2-5
cdr3_nt: TGTGCCAGCAAGGAGAGGAACCAAGAGACCCAGTACTTC
cdr3_aa: CASKERNQETQYF

clone_size: -
d_call: -
cdr3_length: 15
v_call: TRBV5-1
j_call: TRBJ2-7
cdr3_nt: TGCGCCAGCAGCCTGGCGGGTGGGGTTTCCTACGAGCAGTACTTC
cdr3_aa: CASSLAGGVSYEQYF

clone_size: once
d_call: TRBD1
cdr3_length: 15
v_call: TRBV5-1
j_call: TRBJ2-4
cdr3_nt: TGCGCCGGCAGCTTGGGACAGCCGTCCAAAAACATTCAGTACTTC
cdr3_aa: CAGSLGQPSKNIQYF

clone_size: -
d_call: -
cdr3_length: 14
v_call: TRBV21-1
j_call: TRBJ1-1
cdr3_nt: TGTGCCAGCGCCACAGGGGGTTCGAACACTGAAGCTTTCTTT
cdr3_aa: CASATGGSNTEAFF

clone_size: -
d_call: -
cdr3_length: 17
v_call: TRBV7-7
j_call: TRBJ2-1
cdr3_nt: TGTGCTAGCAGCCCGGGGGACAGCCTGTCCCTTTACAATGAGCAGTTCTTC
cdr3_aa: CASSPGDSLSLYNEQFF

clone_size: -
d_call: -
cdr3_length: 14
v_call: TRBV28
j_call: TRBJ2-4
cdr3_nt: TGTGCCAGCAGCAGTCAAGTTCCGGGAAACATTCAGTACTTC
cdr3_aa: CASSSQVPGNIQYF

clone_size: -
d_call: TRBD2
cdr3_length: 19
v_call: TRBV7-9
j_call: TRBJ2-3
cdr3_nt: TGTGCCAGCAGCCCCGTTCCGGGACTAGCGGGGGTCGGCACAGATACGCAGTATTTT
cdr3_aa: CASSPVPGLAGVGTDTQYF

clone_size: -
d_call: -
cdr3_length: 15
v_call: TRBV5-1
j_call: TRBJ2-5
cdr3_nt: TGCGCCAGCAGCTTGTTTCCGGCAGTTCAAGAGACCCAGTACTTC
cdr3_aa: CASSLFPAVQETQYF

clone_size: -
d_call: -
cdr3_length: 15
v_call: TRBV14
j_call: TRBJ1-1
cdr3_nt: TGTGCCAGCAGCCACGTTGGAGGGGAGAACACTGAAGCTTTCTTT
cdr3_aa: CASSHVGGENTEAFF

clone_size: many
d_call: -
cdr3_length: 14
v_call: TRBV4-1
j_call: TRBJ2-3
cdr3_nt: TGCGCCAGCAGCCGGACCCAGGGGATGGATACGCAGTATTTT
cdr3_aa: CASSRTQGMDTQYF

clone_size: once
d_call: -
cdr3_length: 14
v_call: TRBV5-1
j_call: TRBJ1-1
cdr3_nt: TGCGCCAGCCACTCTAGGGAGTGGGGCACTGAAGCTTTCTTT
cdr3_aa: CASHSREWGTEAFF

clone_size: few
d_call: TRBD2
cdr3_length: 15
v_call: TRBV6-5
j_call: TRBJ2-7
cdr3_nt: TGTGCCAGCAGTTACTCTGCGGGGGGCCTTTACGAGCAGTACTTC
cdr3_aa: CASSYSAGGLYEQYF

clone_size: -
d_call: TRBD1
cdr3_length: 14
v_call: TRBV28
j_call: TRBJ2-1
cdr3_nt: TGTGCCAGCAGGGGACAGGGGGCGAGTTGGGAGCAGTTCTTC
cdr3_aa: CASRGQGASWEQFF